These 17 T cell receptor beta chains originate from one sample sequenced in a study of OX40 agonist ivuxolimab in advanced cancers. TCRdb's copy holds only in-frame clones and misses some; the assay was immunoSEQ multiplex PCR. Among approximately 31,000 clones listed, 88% were seen once. The sequences come from CD4+ or CD8+ T cells sorted from blood, collected in a trial of the OX40 agonist ivuxolimab. The receptor source for this set is an adult with an advanced solid tumor such as melanoma, head and neck, liver or kidney cancer.

The chain combines TRBV27 with TRBJ1-1; D is undetermined. V gave up 4 bases and J gave up 0 bases, with 6 bases separating them. The CDR3 runs 13 residues. The germline gives CDR1 MNHEY, CDR2 SMNVEV (reference sequence). The CDR3 protein is CASSWLMNTEAFF. As DNA, the CDR3 is TGTGCCAGCAGTTGGTTGATGAACACTGAAGCTTTCTTT.

This clone occurred many times. The chain recombines TRBV19 with TRBJ2-3, with TRBD2 identical over 10 bases. V gave up 4 bases and J gave up 2 bases; unmatched junction bases: 3. This CDR3 region has 15 residues. CDR1 and CDR2 (germline): LNHDA, SQIVND (reference sequence). Here the CDR3 DNA reads TGTGCCAGTAGTACACTAGCGGGGTCCACAGATACGCAGTATTTT. Translated, it gives CASSTLAGSTDTQYF.

The chain links TRBV5-4 to TRBJ2-5; possible D gene TRBD2, 5 bases. In germline, CDR1 is SGHNT, CDR2 YYREEE (reference sequence). Trimming left V 2 bases short and J 4 bases short, with 12 bases between. The CDR3 totals 14 residues. DNA of the CDR3: TGTGCCAGCAGCTTACGTGGAGGTCTAGAGACCCAGTACTTC. It is translated as CASSLRGGLETQYF. Together with reference TRBV5-4 and TRBJ2-5, the CDR3 gives the full variable domain: ETGVTQSPTHLIKTRGQQVTLRCSSQSGHNTVSWYQQALGQGPQFIFQYYREEENGRGNFPPRFSGLQFPNYSSELNVNALELDDSALYLCASSLRGGLETQYFGPGTRLLVL.

This rearrangement joins TRBV7-9 to TRBJ2-3, with 7 bases aligning to TRBD2. The CDR3 runs to 17 residues. After removal of 5 bases from V and 6 bases from J, the junction contained 17 bases not matched to a gene. Germline-derived CDR1 and CDR2 are SEHNR and FQNEAQ (reference sequence). CDR3 residues: CASSPSRAGEPRDTQYF. For the CDR3, the DNA is TGTGCCAGCAGCCCAAGCCGGGCGGGAGAACCGAGGGATACGCAGTATTTT.

The chain uses TRBV4-1 and TRBJ2-4; 11 nucleotides agree with TRBD1. The CDR3 is 17 amino acids. Germline V lookup: CDR1 MGHRA, CDR2 YSYEKL. After removal of 2 bases from V and 8 bases from J, the junction contained 11 bases not matched to a gene. CDR3 sequence (DNA): TGCGCCAGCAGCCAATTCGCTCCGGGACAGGGGGTTTACATTCAGTACTTC. It is translated as CASSQFAPGQGVYIQYF.

The DNA of the CDR3 is TGTGCCAGCAGCTCCCCCGGGGGGGCTGATAGGAATACGCAGTATTTT. This sequence encodes CASSSPGGADRNTQYF. The V gene is TRBV7-2, the J gene TRBJ2-3, with TRBD2 matching over 8 bases. Germline V lookup: CDR1 SGHTA, CDR2 FQGNSA. The V gene end was trimmed by 4 bases and the J gene end by 7 bases; junction bases not matched to a gene: 13. CDR3 length: 16 residues.

This sequence joins TRBV27 and TRBJ1-2; no clear D. The CDR3 has 13 residues. Trimming removed 6 bases at V and 8 bases at J, with 16 bases between. CDR1 and CDR2 from the germline V gene are MNHEY and SMNVEV (reference sequence). The CDR3 spells CASRGWEPGGYTF. CDR3 nucleotide sequence: TGTGCCAGCAGGGGATGGGAGCCTGGAGGCTACACCTTC.

This clone was counted a single time. The gene calls are TRBV14 and TRBJ2-1, with 11 bases fitting TRBD2. The germline V gene has CDR1 SGHDN and CDR2 FVKESK. With V trimmed by 4 bases and J by 16 bases, 9 bases remained unmatched. The CDR3 loop spans 13 amino acids. The CDR3 coding sequence is TGTGCCAGCAGCCCTGGTAGCGGGGGGGCTCGATTCTTC. It yields the protein CASSPGSGGARFF.

The V call is TRBV7-3, the J call TRBJ2-7; 10 positions match TRBD1. Trimming at V came to 2 bases and at J to 5 bases, leaving 6 bases not matched to a gene. CDR1 SGHTA and CDR2 FQGTGA come from the germline V gene. The CDR3 is made up of 15 amino acids. The CDR3 loop is CASSLYGTGDHEQYF. CDR3 DNA sequence: TGTGCCAGCAGCTTATATGGGACAGGGGACCACGAGCAGTACTTC.

The chain couples TRBV7-3 to TRBJ2-1; 7 bases agree with TRBD2. J was trimmed by 1 base and V by 5 bases; bases with no gene match: 11. The CDR3 covers 17 residues. CDR1 SGHTA and CDR2 FQGTGA come from the germline V gene. The CDR3 DNA reads TGTGCCAGCAGCAGCGGGGCAGTACCAGGGTCCTACAATGAGCAGTTCTTC. Protein: CASSSGAVPGSYNEQFF.

This sequence joins TRBV5-1 and TRBJ2-2; no clear D gene. The CDR3 is made up of 13 amino acids. Germline V gene data show CDR1 as SGHRS and CDR2 as YFSETQ. Trimming took 0 bases from V and 6 from J, leaving 6 bases between them. CDR3 bases: TGCGCCAGCAGCTTGGAGGTCTCCGGGGAGCTGTTTTTT. It codes for CASSLEVSGELFF.

The gene calls are TRBV6-5 and TRBJ1-1; a possible D gene is TRBD1 (6 bases). CDR3 size: 12 residues. CDR1 MNHEY and CDR2 SVGAGI come from the germline V gene. The V end was cut by 6 bases, the J end by 8 bases, with 13 bases between. The CDR3 region has the DNA TGTGCCAGCAGCCCCCTGGGGGCCGAAGCTTTCTTT. Translated, it gives CASSPLGAEAFF.

The CDR3 coding sequence is TGCGCCAGCAGCCAAGCAGGGGTGAACACTGAAGCTTTCTTT. It translates to CASSQAGVNTEAFF. This chain connects TRBV4-3 to TRBJ1-1, with TRBD1 as a possible D gene (6 bases). V lost 1 base and J 0 bases, leaving 6 bases between the germline ends. Germline V gene sequence: CDR1 LGHNA, CDR2 YSLEER. This CDR3 comprises 14 residues.

The V and J genes are TRBV30 and TRBJ1-1, with a tentative D call TRBD1 (5 bases). The CDR3 sequence is 13 residues long. CDR1 GTSNPN and CDR2 SVGIG come from the germline V gene (reference sequence). The V end was cut by 5 bases, the J end by 1 base, with 11 bases between. The CDR3 loop reads CAWGGEGNTEAFF. As DNA, the CDR3 is TGTGCCTGGGGGGGTGAGGGGAACACTGAAGCTTTCTTT.

The V and J genes are TRBV7-3 and TRBJ1-1; D unresolved. Germline CDR1 is SGHTA and CDR2 is FQGTGA. V was trimmed by 5 bases and J by 5 bases, leaving 18 bases between them. This CDR3 spans 15 amino acids. The CDR3 protein is CASSPGVGGWTEAFF. CDR3 nucleotides: TGTGCCAGCAGCCCCGGGGTGGGAGGGTGGACTGAAGCTTTCTTT.

The chain has TRBV5-6 and TRBJ1-1; 9 bases fit TRBD1. The germline V gene encodes CDR1 SGHDT and CDR2 YYEEEE. The CDR3 is 14 residues long. V lost 3 bases to trimming and J lost 1 base; unmatched junction nucleotides: 1. CDR3 in amino acids: CASSWDRANTEAFF. DNA for the CDR3: TGTGCCAGCAGCTGGGACAGGGCGAACACTGAAGCTTTCTTT.

The J gene is TRBJ2-3, the V gene TRBV6-1; D is possibly TRBD1 (5 bases). The germline V gene encodes CDR1 MNHNS and CDR2 SASEGT. The length of the CDR3 is 14 residues. The V gene lost 7 bases and the J gene lost 7 bases, with 18 bases spanning the gap. The CDR3 DNA is TGTGCCAGCACCGAAGCGCCAGGGATAAATACGCAGTATTTT. This translates into CASTEAPGINTQYF.